The 15 T cell receptor beta chains below all came from one sample that was sequenced in a study of shared clonotypes between healthy human individuals. Data came from immunoSEQ multiplex PCR; TCRdb stores just in-frame clones and leaves some out. The table includes approximately 2.3 million clones, 80% to 95% detected once. Sequenced sample: naive CD4+ T cells from PBMCs. Subset of the sample: CD45RA+ positively selected. These receptors came from a man aged 18 to 30 in good health. Some clones in this sample may be carry-over from other donors' samples.

The V gene is TRBV5-1, the J gene TRBJ2-7; 10 bases are a match to TRBD2. V was clipped by 0 bases and J by 0 bases; unmatched bases: 9. Germline V gene data show CDR1 as SGHRS and CDR2 as YFSETQ. The CDR3 is 18 residues long. CDR3 coding DNA: TGCGCCAGCAGCTTGGAACTAGCGGGGTACCCAAGCTCCTACGAGCAGTACTTC. Translated, it gives CASSLELAGYPSSYEQYF.

The gene calls are TRBV14 and TRBJ2-7; unclear D gene. Per germline, CDR1 SGHDN and CDR2 FVKESK. Trimming took off 8 bases at V and 3 bases at J, with 11 bases between the two ends. This CDR3 is 12 amino acids long. The CDR3 here is CASSHADYEQYF. DNA for the CDR3: TGTGCCAGCTCCCACGCGGACTACGAGCAGTACTTC.

This chain links TRBV7-2 with TRBJ2-3; 8 bases are shared with TRBD2. Unmatched junction bases numbered 11, after V lost 1 base and J lost 2 bases. This CDR3 contains 18 residues. CDR1 and CDR2 (germline): SGHTA, FQGNSA. CDR3: CASSLGRDVLAVTDTQYF. The CDR3 DNA reads as TGTGCCAGCAGCTTAGGGAGGGATGTACTAGCGGTCACAGATACGCAGTATTTT.

This rearrangement joins TRBV30 to TRBJ2-1, with D unresolved. With 4 bases removed from V and 9 bases from J, the gap between germline ends came to 13 bases. CDR1 is GTSNPN, CDR2 SVGIG, per germline (reference sequence). CDR3 length equals 12 residues. CDR3 nucleotides: TGTGCCTGGAAGGCTGGAAATTCTGAGCAGTTCTTC. It specifies CAWKAGNSEQFF. The full variable domain, its missing parts supplied by reference TRBV30 and TRBJ2-1, is SQTIHQWPATLVQPVGSPLSLECTVEGTSNPNLYWYRQAAGRGLQLLFYSVGIGQISSEVPQNLSASRPQDRQFILSSKKLLLSDSGFYLCAWKAGNSEQFFGPGTRLTVL.

The chain joins TRBV5-8 to TRBJ2-5; 7 nucleotides line up with TRBD1. Losses at the gene ends were 2 bases for V and 2 bases for J; bases not matched to a gene: 18. This CDR3 comprises 19 residues. Germline V gives CDR1 SGHTS, CDR2 YDEGEE. The CDR3 nucleotides are TGTGCCAGCAGCTTTTATCAGGGGGTGATTGTGGCTCAACAAGAGACCCAGTACTTC. Encoded protein: CASSFYQGVIVAQQETQYF.

The genes are TRBV5-1 and TRBJ2-3; D ambiguous. The CDR3 runs 11 residues. From germline, CDR1 is SGHRS and CDR2 YFSETQ. The V gene lost 3 bases and the J gene lost 6 bases, with 5 bases spanning the gap. The CDR3 sequence is CASSSSDTQYF. The CDR3 coding sequence is TGCGCCAGCAGCTCGAGTGATACGCAGTATTTT. Looking up the rest from reference TRBV5-1 and TRBJ2-3 gives the full variable domain: KAGVTQTPRYLIKTRGQQVTLSCSPISGHRSVSWYQQTPGQGLQFLFEYFSETQRNKGNFPGRFSGRQFSNSRSEMNVSTLELGDSALYLCASSSSDTQYFGPGTRLTVL.

This clone showed up just once. J is TRBJ2-1 and V is TRBV6-6; D gene unclear. The CDR3 consists of 11 residues. The germline CDR1 and CDR2 sequences are MNHNY and SVGAGI (reference sequence). Deletions cut 6 bases from V and 2 bases from J, with 2 bases between. CDR3 DNA sequence: TGTGCCAGCAGGACCTACAATGAGCAGTTCTTC. Amino acid sequence: CASRTYNEQFF.

The chain couples TRBV19 to TRBJ2-5; D call uncertain. Trimming took 10 bases from V and 2 from J, leaving 14 bases between them. The CDR3 loop spans 13 amino acids. Looked up from germline, CDR1 is LNHDA and CDR2 is SQIVND (reference sequence). The CDR3, as DNA: TGTGCCACAAGCCAAATTACTCAAGAGACCCAGTACTTC. Its translation is CATSQITQETQYF. Combining the CDR3 with reference TRBV19 and TRBJ2-5 gives the whole variable domain DGGITQSPKYLFRKEGQNVTLSCEQNLNHDAMYWYRQDPGQGLRLIYYSQIVNDFQKGDIAEGYSVSREKKESFPLTVTSAQKNPTAFYLCATSQITQETQYFGPGTRLLVL.

The V call is TRBV7-9, the J call TRBJ2-5; the match to TRBD1 covers 7 bases. Germline loops: CDR1 SEHNR, CDR2 FQNEAQ (reference sequence). This CDR3 has 18 amino acids. Losses at the gene ends were 5 bases for V and 2 bases for J; bases not matched to a gene: 17. CDR3 bases: TGTGCCAGCAGCCCTCGAGGGGGCGTCCGGGTCCTTCAAGAGACCCAGTACTTC. Amino acid sequence: CASSPRGGVRVLQETQYF.

J is TRBJ2-2 and V is TRBV18; D is possibly TRBD2 (5 bases). The ends were cut back, 4 bases at V and 8 bases at J, with 20 bases in the middle. The CDR3 totals 16 residues. The germline V gene has CDR1 KGHSH and CDR2 LQKENI. The CDR3 DNA is TGTGCCAGCTCACAGATCCAGGACTCGGGCCGGGGGGAGCTGTTTTTT. This encodes CASSQIQDSGRGELFF. Filled out from reference TRBV18 and TRBJ2-2, the complete variable domain reads NAGVMQNPRHLVRRRGQEARLRCSPMKGHSHVYWYRQLPEEGLKFMVYLQKENIIDESGMPKERFSAEFPKEGPSILRIQQVVRGDSAAYFCASSQIQDSGRGELFFGEGSRLTVL.

The chain employs TRBV7-2 and TRBJ2-7; D may be TRBD1 or TRBD2 (5 bases each). Germline V gene lookup returns CDR1 SGHTA and CDR2 FQGNSA. This CDR3 region has 14 residues. V lost 3 bases, J lost 3 bases, and 12 bases lay in between. CDR3 protein: CASSFSRDDYEQYF. CDR3 DNA: TGTGCCAGCAGCTTTTCCCGGGACGACTACGAGCAGTACTTC.

This chain joins TRBV5-8 and TRBJ1-2, with D uncertain. Germline-derived CDR1 and CDR2 are SGHTS and YDEGEE. The CDR3 loop spans 12 amino acids. V lost 7 bases and J 2 bases, leaving 9 bases between the germline ends. The CDR3 DNA follows: TGTGCCAGCTCAAGAGCGAACTATGGCTACACCTTC. Protein product: CASSRANYGYTF. The whole variable domain, remainder taken from reference TRBV5-8 and TRBJ1-2, is EAGVTQSPTHLIKTRGQQATLRCSPISGHTSVYWYQQALGLGLQFLLWYDEGEERNRGNFPPRFSGRQFPNYSSELNVNALELEDSALYLCASSRANYGYTFGSGTRLTVV.

Comment on this clone: Other nucleotide sequences in the sample specify the same CDR3. The rearrangement links TRBV4-2 to TRBJ2-1; the D is unclear. Germline V gene sequence: CDR1 LGHNA, CDR2 YNFKEQ. Trimming cost V 0 bases and J 8 bases, with 5 bases left between them. This CDR3 contains 12 residues. The CDR3 region is CASSQDRDEQFF. The CDR3 nucleotides read TGTGCCAGCAGCCAAGACCGGGATGAGCAGTTCTTC.

On this clone: Other DNA sequences in the sample encode the same CDR3. The rearrangement links TRBV28 to TRBJ2-3; 10 bases fit TRBD2. The CDR3 runs to 15 residues. Germline V CDR1 and CDR2: MDHEN, SYDVKM. With 3 bases clipped from V and 4 bases from J, the junction kept 4 bases outside the gene matches. CDR3 loop: CASSLRLAGADTQYF. Here the CDR3 DNA reads TGTGCCAGCAGTTTGAGACTAGCGGGCGCAGATACGCAGTATTTT.

The rearrangement uses TRBV25-1 and TRBJ1-1; possible D gene TRBD1, 5 bases. The CDR3 is 11 amino acids. Germline V lookup: CDR1 MGHDK, CDR2 SYGVNS. The ends were cut back, 4 bases at V and 10 bases at J, with 10 bases in the middle. The CDR3, as DNA: TGTGCCAGCAGTGCATTCAGGGTAGCTTTCTTT. It specifies CASSAFRVAFF.